The 21 T cell receptor beta chains given below trace back to one sample, sequenced in a study of CD8+CD57+ T cells in acquired aplastic anemia. Sequencing was done on patients that had shown CD8+CD57+ cell expansion by flow cytometry. The template used for profiling TCR beta VDJ and CDR3 was genomic DNA. TCRdb used MiXCR to reprocess the reads, holding one entry per CDR3 protein. Among a few hundred thousand distinct CDR3 sequences listed, roughly 34% were seen once. Sequenced input: sorted CD4+, CD8+, or CD8+CD57+ T cells (not recorded which) from PBMCs. These receptors all stem from a human donor with aplastic anemia.

This clonotype turned up a few times. The V and J genes are TRBV9 and TRBJ1-1; 10 bases line up with TRBD1. J gave up 6 bases and V 3 bases, and 5 bases lay outside the gene matches. CDR1 is SGDLS and CDR2 is YYNGEE in the germline V gene. The CDR3 is 14 residues long. The CDR3 coding sequence is TGTGCCAGCAGCGCAGACAGGGGGCTCGCTGAAGCTTTCTTT. Its translation: CASSADRGLAEAFF. Complete variable domain (other parts from reference TRBV9 and TRBJ1-1): DSGVTQTPKHLITATGQRVTLRCSPRSGDLSVYWYQQSLDQGLQFLIQYYNGEERAKGNILERFSAQQFPDLHSELNLSSLELGDSALYFCASSADRGLAEAFFGQGTRLTVV.

This clonotype was counted many times. This rearrangement joins TRBV2 to TRBJ2-1; TRBD1 might be the D (6 bases). The CDR3 has 14 amino acids. V was cut by 4 bases and J by 10 bases, with 17 bases left in between. Germline lookup yields CDR1 SNHLY and CDR2 FYNNEI. The CDR3 is CASSAPIGGREQFF. Here the CDR3 DNA reads TGTGCCAGCAGTGCACCAATAGGGGGTAGGGAGCAGTTCTTC.

This clonotype was recorded at least ten times. CDR3 nucleotide sequence: TGTGCCAGTAGCGGGGGAGAGGGCGCTGCTAGCAATCAGCCCCAGCATTTT. Its translation is CASSGGEGAASNQPQHF. The chain couples TRBV19 to TRBJ1-5; D perhaps matches TRBD1 (5 bases). Deletions cut 6 bases from V and 0 bases from J, with 18 bases between. In germline, CDR1 is LNHDA, CDR2 SQIVND (reference sequence). The CDR3 loop spans 17 amino acids.

The CDR3 region is CASSYGVTGELFF. Written as DNA, the CDR3 is TGTGCCAGCAGTTATGGTGTCACCGGGGAGCTGTTTTTT. The genes are TRBV6-5 and TRBJ2-2; D call uncertain. The germline V gene encodes CDR1 MNHEY and CDR2 SVGAGI. The CDR3 spans 13 residues. The V end was cut by 3 bases, the J end by 4 bases, with 6 bases between.

There are many counts of this clonotype. J is TRBJ1-2 and V is TRBV2; 8 bases are a match to TRBD1. Trimming cost V 5 bases and J 7 bases; bases outside gene matches: 9. The CDR3 runs 14 residues. Per germline, CDR1 SNHLY and CDR2 FYNNEI. CDR3: CASSTDRDSRGYTF. Here the CDR3 DNA reads TGTGCCAGCAGTACGGACAGGGATTCTCGTGGCTACACCTTC.

The chain uses TRBV7-9 and TRBJ2-2, with 7 positions matching TRBD2. Unmatched junction bases numbered 1, after V lost 5 bases and J lost 1 base. The CDR3 sequence is 14 residues long. Per germline, CDR1 SEHNR and CDR2 FQNEAQ (reference sequence). CDR3 amino acids: CASSRGRNTGELFF. The CDR3 DNA sequence: TGTGCCAGCAGCCGCGGGAGGAACACCGGGGAGCTGTTTTTT.

The CDR3, as DNA: TGTGCCAGTAGTAACCCAGACTCACCCCTCCACTTT. It is translated as CASSNPDSPLHF. The chain joins TRBV19 to TRBJ1-6; D ambiguous. Germline V gives CDR1 LNHDA, CDR2 SQIVND (reference sequence). The CDR3 length is 12 residues. Trimming removed 4 bases from V and 10 bases from J, with 8 bases in between.

This clonotype has only a few counts. This CDR3 is CASKTVYNEQFF. CDR3 DNA sequence: TGTGCCAGCAAAACGGTATACAATGAGCAGTTCTTC. The J gene is TRBJ2-1, the V gene TRBV27; D gene uncertain. V was trimmed by 7 bases and J by 4 bases, leaving 8 bases between them. CDR1 is MNHEY, CDR2 SMNVEV, per germline (reference sequence). This CDR3 has 12 residues.

This chain links TRBV30 with TRBJ2-7; a weak D match, TRBD1 (7 bases). CDR3 length equals 17 residues. Deletions cut 2 bases from V and 2 bases from J, with 22 bases between. Germline V CDR1 and CDR2: GTSNPN, SVGIG (reference sequence). This CDR3 reads CAWSTGLPPQGAYEQYF. The CDR3, as DNA: TGTGCCTGGAGTACGGGACTTCCTCCTCAGGGGGCCTACGAGCAGTACTTC.

The chain is built from TRBV5-1 and TRBJ2-7; 9 nucleotides align to TRBD1. CDR1 is SGHRS, CDR2 YFSETQ, per germline. The V and J ends lost 4 bases and 4 bases, in that order; junction bases with no gene match: 12. There are 16 residues in the CDR3. CDR3 in amino acids: CASSKGTGPTSYEQYF. In nucleotides, the CDR3 is TGCGCCAGCAGCAAAGGGACAGGGCCTACTTCGTACGAGCAGTACTTC.

This clonotype came up a few times. J is TRBJ1-1 and V is TRBV12-3 or TRBV12-4, with 7 bases aligning to TRBD1. The CDR3 sequence is 15 residues long. J was trimmed by 5 bases and V by 5 bases; bases with no gene match: 11. The CDR3 region has the DNA TGTGCCAGCAGTAAAAGAAACAGGGGTTTAACTGAAGCTTTCTTT. Its protein is CASSKRNRGLTEAFF.

This clonotype was counted at least ten times. This chain links TRBV2 with TRBJ2-7; D is unresolved. Germline V lookup: CDR1 SNHLY, CDR2 FYNNEI. This CDR3 spans 14 amino acids. V lost 3 bases to trimming and J lost 4 bases, with 13 bases between them. CDR3 protein: CASSDHIPSYEQYF. CDR3 coding DNA: TGTGCCAGCAGTGATCATATTCCCTCTTACGAGCAGTACTTC.

On this clonotype: A read error may produce the germline difference seen at one junction end. The chain is built from TRBV2 and TRBJ2-7; D gene unclear. Germline loops: CDR1 SNHLY, CDR2 FYNNEI. The length of the CDR3 is 14 residues. DNA of the CDR3: TGTGCCAGCAGGCTGGGCGCCGGATCCTACGAGCGGTACTTC. Protein sequence: CASRLGAGSYERYF.

The chain uses TRBV5-1 and TRBJ1-4; a weak D match, TRBD1 (5 bases). Germline V gene lookup returns CDR1 SGHRS and CDR2 YFSETQ. The germline V and J ends were trimmed by 4 bases and 7 bases, with 14 bases remaining between them. This CDR3 has 14 residues. DNA for the CDR3: TGCGCCAGCAGCGGAGGGGAAAAGGGTGAAAAACTGTTTTTT. Translation: CASSGGEKGEKLFF. Drawing the rest from reference TRBV5-1 and TRBJ1-4, the complete variable domain is KAGVTQTPRYLIKTRGQQVTLSCSPISGHRSVSWYQQTPGQGLQFLFEYFSETQRNKGNFPGRFSGRQFSNSRSEMNVSTLELGDSALYLCASSGGEKGEKLFFGSGTQLSVL.

V is TRBV25-1 and J is TRBJ2-5; D may be TRBD2 (5 bases). The CDR3 is made up of 13 amino acids. Looked up from germline, CDR1 is MGHDK and CDR2 is SYGVNS. Trimming pared 6 bases from V and 5 bases from J, leaving 13 bases between. CDR3 region: CASSRSRAETQYF. The CDR3 region has the DNA TGTGCCAGCAGCAGGTCGAGGGCGGAGACCCAGTACTTC.

The sample holds a few counts of this clonotype. CDR3 DNA sequence: TGCGCCAGCAGCTTGGTGGGTGGGACAACCCCCTACGAGCAGTACTTC. It encodes CASSLVGGTTPYEQYF. This sequence joins TRBV5-1 and TRBJ2-7; D perhaps matches TRBD1 (6 bases). With 0 bases removed from V and 2 bases from J, the gap between germline ends came to 15 bases. This CDR3 comprises 16 residues. Germline V gives CDR1 SGHRS, CDR2 YFSETQ.

The chain combines TRBV11-1 with TRBJ2-7, with TRBD2 matching over 9 bases. The length of the CDR3 is 15 residues. Germline V gene lookup returns CDR1 SGHAT and CDR2 FQDESV (reference sequence). The V gene end was trimmed by 5 bases and the J gene end by 5 bases; junction bases not matched to a gene: 10. The CDR3 region is CASSPRGSGSHEQYF. In DNA form, the CDR3 reads TGTGCCAGCAGCCCCCGGGGTAGCGGGAGTCACGAGCAGTACTTC.

This clonotype was seen many times. The chain combines TRBV7-3 with TRBJ2-7; 9 nucleotides match TRBD1. The CDR3 is 15 amino acids. CDR1 is SGHTA, CDR2 FQGTGA, per germline. Germline trimming cut 2 bases from V and 6 bases from J; bases unmatched to any gene: 8. The CDR3 DNA follows: TGTGCCAGCAGCTTATTTGGGACAGGGACCTCCGAGCAGTACTTC. Encoded protein: CASSLFGTGTSEQYF.

This clonotype has at least ten counts. This rearrangement joins TRBV2 to TRBJ2-5; D is unclear. CDR3 length: 13 residues. The V end was cut by 1 base, the J end by 5 bases, with 8 bases between. Germline values: CDR1 SNHLY, CDR2 FYNNEI. The CDR3 nucleotides are TGTGCCAGCAGTGAAGTGGTCTTCGAGACCCAGTACTTC. Translating gives CASSEVVFETQYF.

This clonotype was counted ten times or more. The chain joins TRBV20-1 to TRBJ2-3; 12 nucleotides line up with TRBD1. The CDR3 runs to 14 residues. Germline-derived CDR1 and CDR2 are DFQATT and SNEGSKA (reference sequence). Germline trimming cut 5 bases from V and 6 bases from J; bases unmatched to any gene: 6. The CDR3 here is CSAPGTGGADTQYF. CDR3 sequence (DNA): TGCAGTGCTCCCGGGACAGGGGGCGCGGATACGCAGTATTTT.

This sequence joins TRBV20-1 and TRBJ1-4; perhaps TRBD1 as D (5 bases). The germline V and J ends were trimmed by 0 bases and 3 bases, with 11 bases remaining between them. The CDR3 is 15 amino acids. The germline CDR1 and CDR2 sequences are DFQATT and SNEGSKA (reference sequence). The DNA for the CDR3 is TGCAGTGCTAGAGATCAATTAGGGGCTAATGAAAAACTGTTTTTT. It yields the protein CSARDQLGANEKLFF.